This is a list of T cell receptor beta chains from one sample in a study of T-cell reconstitution after alpha-beta-depleted transplantation in children. MiXCR was run by TCRdb on the PCR reads, yielding one entry per CDR3 protein. The repertoire holds approximately 630,000 distinct CDR3 sequences, with around 14% as singletons. This specimen was PBMCs, taken before TCRalphabeta/CD19-depleted stem cell transplant. The receptors stem from a girl aged 2-15 years with congenital amegakaryocytic thrombocytopenia, due to receive a stem cell transplant. The CDR3 runs from the conserved cysteine through the conserved F or W. D genes are given only for firm matches. The listing skips clone size in some rows; elsewhere it reads once, few, many or a size class.

V	size	J	D	DNA	CDR3
TRBV20-1	few	TRBJ2-1	TRBD2	TGCAGTGCCGGCCCCCTAGCGCGGGAGGTTTATTACAATGAGCAGTTCTTC	CSAGPLAREVYYNEQFF
TRBV7-2	few	TRBJ2-7	TRBD2	TGTGCCAGCAGCTTTGGGACTAGCGGGAGAAGGATGTACTTC	CASSFGTSGRRMYF
TRBV5-1	-	TRBJ2-3	-	TGCGCCAGCAGCTTGGCCCAGGGACCCACTCTCACAGATACGCAGTATTTT	CASSLAQGPTLTDTQYF
TRBV5-1	-	TRBJ2-5	-	TGCGCCAGCAGATATCAACCCGAAGAGACCCAGTACTTC	CASRYQPEETQYF
TRBV5-5	many	TRBJ1-6	-	TGTGCCAGCAGCTTGGACGGCAGGGAGGGTAATTCACCCCTCCACTTT	CASSLDGREGNSPLHF
TRBV5-1	many	TRBJ2-3	TRBD1	TGCGCCAGCAGCCTAAACAGGGGGCGAAGCACAGATACGCAGTATTTT	CASSLNRGRSTDTQYF
TRBV5-1	few	TRBJ2-5	-	TGCGCCAGCAGCAACCCCACAGGGAGGGCAGAGACCCAGTACTTC	CASSNPTGRAETQYF
TRBV20-1	few	TRBJ2-1	TRBD2	TGCAGTGCTAGGGGGGGGGAGCGGGAGGCCGGAGGGTTCTTC	CSARGGEREAGGFF
TRBV20-1	many	TRBJ2-5	-	TGCAGTGCTAGAGACGTACCGGGCGAGACCCAGTACTTC	CSARDVPGETQYF
TRBV10-2	-	TRBJ1-2	TRBD1	TGCGCCAGCAGCTCCAGGGGGGCTTTCAACTATGGCTACACCTTC	CASSSRGAFNYGYTF
TRBV30	-	TRBJ1-1	-	TGTGCCTGGAGTCTGACAAGGGCGGCCACTGAAGCTTTCTTT	CAWSLTRAATEAFF
TRBV30	-	TRBJ2-1	-	TGTGCCTGGAGTCCCCTGCACAGGGAGCAGTTCTTC	CAWSPLHREQFF
TRBV5-1	few	TRBJ2-3	-	TGCGCCAGCAGCATCGCAGGGGCGGTAGATACGCAGTATTTT	CASSIAGAVDTQYF
TRBV5-1	once	TRBJ2-3	TRBD2	TGCGCCAGCAGCTGGACTAGCGGGAGGGCAGATACGCCGTATTTT	CASSWTSGRADTPYF
TRBV4-1	-	TRBJ2-7	TRBD2	TGCGCCAGCAGCCGCCCACTAGCGGGGCGCTACGAGCAGTACTTC	CASSRPLAGRYEQYF
TRBV3-1	many	TRBJ2-1	TRBD2	TGTGCCAGCAGCCTACGACTCCGACTGGCGGGAGGATACAATGAGCAGTTCTTC	CASSLRLRLAGGYNEQFF
TRBV5-1	many	TRBJ1-1	-	TGCGCCAGCTGTCGGGGACCTTCGAACACTGAAGCTTTCTTT	CASCRGPSNTEAFF
TRBV11-2	-	TRBJ2-1	-	TGTGCCAGCAGCCCTACCCCGAGCTCCTACAATGAGCAGTTCTTC	CASSPTPSSYNEQFF
TRBV28	-	TRBJ2-1	-	TGTGCCAGCAGCAACAGGTGGGGCCCGGGCCTCTACAATGAGCAGTTCTTC	CASSNRWGPGLYNEQFF
TRBV5-1	few	TRBJ1-6	TRBD1	TGCGCCAGCAGCTTGGTACAGGGGGCTTCACCCCTCCACTTT	CASSLVQGASPLHF
TRBV12-3/TRBV12-4	once	TRBJ2-2	-	TGTGCCAGCAGTATGGGACAATCCGGGGAGCTGTTTTTT	CASSMGQSGELFF
TRBV7-4	-	TRBJ2-4	TRBD2	TGTGCCAGCGGTCATACAGGGACTAGCGGGAAGACCAAAAACATTCAGTACTTC	CASGHTGTSGKTKNIQYF